The clone carrying this T cell receptor (beta chain) appeared once. Authors' analysis steps: For nucleated cells, counts were estimated from reference gene primer amplification. The assay was immunoSEQ multiplex PCR, and TCRdb's table has in-frame clones only and misses some. The D gene and trimming were derived from the DNA, and the V and J assignments and clone size from that table. Among 190,000 or so clones listed, approximately 80% were seen once. Germline loops: CDR1 SGHNT, CDR2 YYREEE (reference sequence). The CDR3 consists of 15 residues. The V and J ends lost 5 bases and 8 bases, in that order; junction bases with no gene match: 13. The sample belongs to a study of blood T cell repertoires in COVID-19. Study-wide background: COVID-19 samples collected from the United States, Italy and Spain covered acute and convalescent phases. PBMCs, B-cell-depleted T cells, or T cells were the source of the cDNA or gDNA that made up the material.

This clonotype was obtained from a man aged 50 to 60 who had recovered from COVID-19. The sample consisted of peripheral blood. This chain connects TRBV5-4 to TRBJ2-1; 7 bases are shared with TRBD2. The CDR3, as DNA: TGTGCCAGCAGGGCTGGACTAGTGTTAAGCGATGAGCAGTTCTTC. This encodes CASRAGLVLSDEQFF.